This TCR beta chain was retrieved from a study of cytotoxic CD8 clonotypes in ibrutinib-treated CLL. Across the study: Results showed 25 or so partial and 2 complete responses; following median around 68 months, around 15 remained remitted, roughly 12 advanced. On average, more than 90,000 productive rearrangements and just over 250,000 productive templates per sample. Following a median approximately 12 months of treatment, with a range of 6 to 36, response samples were taken. Study observations and caveats: Clonality rose at ibrutinib response and fell back toward baseline at progression.

About this clone itself: Its antigen is unidentified.

V lost 7 bases and J lost 6, with 16 bases in between. Germline loops: CDR1 SGHTA, CDR2 FQGTGA. This CDR3 is 13 amino acids long. Clones were sequenced by immunoSEQ multiplex PCR, and TCRdb holds only the in-frame ones, with some missing. Among roughly 250,000 clones listed, under 80% were seen once. This receptor was identified in a human donor with chronic lymphocytic leukemia. The chain links TRBV7-3 to TRBJ2-7, with D perhaps matching TRBD2 (6 bases). Specimen: PBMCs, collected after 24 months of ibrutinib treatment. The CDR3: CASTRLGSVEQYF. The CDR3 bases are TGTGCCAGCACCAGACTAGGTTCGGTCGAGCAGTACTTC.